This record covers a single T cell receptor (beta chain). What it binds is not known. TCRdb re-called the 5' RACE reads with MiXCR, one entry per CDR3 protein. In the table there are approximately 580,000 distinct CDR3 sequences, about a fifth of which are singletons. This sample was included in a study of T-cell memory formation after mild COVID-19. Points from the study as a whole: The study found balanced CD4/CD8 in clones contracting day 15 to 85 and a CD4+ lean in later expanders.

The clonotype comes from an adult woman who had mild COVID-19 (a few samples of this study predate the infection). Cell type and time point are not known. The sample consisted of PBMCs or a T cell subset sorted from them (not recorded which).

The CDR3 region has the DNA TGTGCCAGCAGTGAAGCGCAGACAGGGGTAGAGACCCAGTACTTC. Its protein product is CASSEAQTGVETQYF. This chain uses TRBV2 with TRBJ2-5; 8 bases align to TRBD1. V shed 0 bases, J shed 4 bases, and the junction held 4 bases outside the gene matches. Germline CDR1 SNHLY, CDR2 FYNNEI. The CDR3 runs to 15 residues.